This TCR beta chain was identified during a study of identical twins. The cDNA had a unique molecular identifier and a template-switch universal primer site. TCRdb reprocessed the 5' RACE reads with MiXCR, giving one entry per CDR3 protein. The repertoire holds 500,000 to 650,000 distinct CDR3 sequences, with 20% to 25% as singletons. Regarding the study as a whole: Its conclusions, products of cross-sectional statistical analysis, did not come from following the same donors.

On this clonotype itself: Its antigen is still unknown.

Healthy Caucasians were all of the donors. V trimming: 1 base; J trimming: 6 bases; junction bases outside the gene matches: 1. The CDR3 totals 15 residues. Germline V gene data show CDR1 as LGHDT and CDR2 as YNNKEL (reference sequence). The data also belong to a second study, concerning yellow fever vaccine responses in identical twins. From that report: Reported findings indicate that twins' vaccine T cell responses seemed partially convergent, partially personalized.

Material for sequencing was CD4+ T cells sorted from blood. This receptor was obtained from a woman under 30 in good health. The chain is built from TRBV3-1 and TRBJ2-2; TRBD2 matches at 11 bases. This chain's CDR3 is CASSQVLAGAGELFF. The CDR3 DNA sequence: TGTGCCAGCAGCCAAGTACTAGCGGGAGCCGGGGAGCTGTTTTTT.